This note documents a single T cell receptor (beta chain) sequence. There are 16 residues in the CDR3. Looked up from germline, CDR1 is SGHVS and CDR2 is FQNEAQ. With 3 bases clipped from V and 2 bases from J, the junction kept 9 bases outside the gene matches. Adults between roughly 18 and 90 years of age took part from 24 US areas. Cohort placement rested on clinical history that participants reported themselves. This specimen belongs to a study of blood T cell repertoires in COVID-19. The overall study: The samples span acute and convalescent COVID-19 from the United States, Italy and Spain. Sample material is recorded as cDNA or gDNA derived from T cells, B-cell-depleted T cells, or PBMCs.

Produced via immunoSEQ multiplex PCR; TCRdb's table is partial and in-frame only. This sample yields 200,000 to 250,000 clones, of which 88% are seen a single time; roughly 15% belongs to the top ten. The TCR originated in a woman between 50 and 59 years old with acute COVID-19. Sequenced: PBMCs or T cells enriched from blood (not recorded which). The V gene is TRBV7-8, the J gene TRBJ2-7; 8 bases are a match to TRBD2. CDR3 amino acids: CASSFSGRGTTYEQYF. The CDR3, as DNA: TGTGCCAGCAGCTTCTCCGGGAGGGGGACGACCTACGAGCAGTACTTC. Complete variable domain (other parts from reference TRBV7-8 and TRBJ2-7): GAGVSQSPRYKVAKRGQDVALRCDPISGHVSLFWYQQALGQGPEFLTYFQNEAQLDKSGLPSDRFFAERPEGSVSTLKIQRTQQEDSAVYLCASSFSGRGTTYEQYFGPGTRLTVT.